The TCR beta chain under discussion was sequenced for a study of CD8+ T cells in alopecia areata. Study-level background: Each of the treated patients was given oral tofacitinib, 5 to 10 mg twice daily, for moderate-to-severe alopecia areata. Whole-study findings and limits: Patients showed less clear TCR sequence sharing than mice, possibly partly because of HLA diversity.

After isolation, RNA underwent reverse transcription to generate cDNA as the sequencing template. Clones were sequenced by immunoSEQ multiplex PCR, and TCRdb holds only the in-frame ones, with some missing. The sample records hundreds of thousands of clones, 57% being singletons. A FACSAria was used to sort CD4+ and CD8+ T cells. These cells came from PBMCs. A note on this clone: Its cognate antigen is unknown.

The CDR3 extends over 12 amino acids. In germline, CDR1 is SNHLY, CDR2 FYNNEI. Trimming removed 1 base at V and 7 bases at J, with 5 bases between. The source material was CD4+ T cells sorted from blood, sampled at week 0. The chain links TRBV2 to TRBJ2-1; no reliable D call. The source is a human donor with alopecia areata. The CDR3 DNA reads TGTGCCAGCAGTGAAGATTTGAATGAGCAGTTCTTC. Protein sequence: CASSEDLNEQFF.